This T cell receptor beta chain was identified during a study of blood T cell repertoires in COVID-19. Study at large: T cells, B-cell-depleted T cells, or PBMCs provided the cDNA or gDNA that served as material.

CDR3 length equals 17 residues. Per germline, CDR1 SGHDT and CDR2 YYEEEE. The V end lost 4 bases, the J end lost 0 bases, and 14 bases lay between the germline ends. Original processing methods: Amplified reference gene primers provided the basis for estimating nucleated cell counts. Data came from immunoSEQ multiplex PCR; TCRdb stores just in-frame clones and leaves some out. V, J and clone size were drawn from that table, and D and trimming were deduced from the DNA. The table records around 190,000 clones, 80% to 90% of them present only once. The sample was peripheral blood. V gene TRBV5-6 combines with J gene TRBJ1-6; tentatively, D is TRBD1 (5 bases). The clonotype was recovered from a man younger than 35 who had recovered from COVID-19. The CDR3: CASSPPGGGSYNSPLHF. The CDR3, as DNA: TGTGCCAGCAGCCCCCCCGGGGGGGGCTCCTATAATTCACCCCTCCACTTT. Full variable domain (missing parts from reference TRBV5-6 and TRBJ1-6): DAGVTQSPTHLIKTRGQQVTLRCSPKSGHDTVSWYQQALGQGPQFIFQYYEEEERQRGNFPDRFSGHQFPNYSSELNVNALLLGDSALYLCASSPPGGGSYNSPLHFGNGTRLTVT.